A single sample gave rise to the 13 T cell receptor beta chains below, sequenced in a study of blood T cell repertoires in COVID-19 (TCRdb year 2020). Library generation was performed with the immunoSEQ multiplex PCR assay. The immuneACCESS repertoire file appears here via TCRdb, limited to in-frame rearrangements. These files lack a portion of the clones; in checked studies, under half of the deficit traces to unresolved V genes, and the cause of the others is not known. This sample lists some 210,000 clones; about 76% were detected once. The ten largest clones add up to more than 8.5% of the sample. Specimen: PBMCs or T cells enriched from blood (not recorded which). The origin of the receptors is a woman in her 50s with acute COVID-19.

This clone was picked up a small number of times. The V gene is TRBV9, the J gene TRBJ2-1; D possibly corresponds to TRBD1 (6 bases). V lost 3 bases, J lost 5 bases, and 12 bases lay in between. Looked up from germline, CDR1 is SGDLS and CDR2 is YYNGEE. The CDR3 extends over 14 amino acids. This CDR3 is CASSEQGGNNEQFF. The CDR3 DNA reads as TGTGCCAGCAGCGAACAGGGTGGGAACAATGAGCAGTTCTTC.

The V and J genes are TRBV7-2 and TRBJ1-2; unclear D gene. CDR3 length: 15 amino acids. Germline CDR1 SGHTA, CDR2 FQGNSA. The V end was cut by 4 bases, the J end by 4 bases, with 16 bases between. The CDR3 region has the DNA TGTGCCAGCAGCTCTAGCTCGGGGTTTAGCTATGGCTACACCTTC. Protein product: CASSSSSGFSYGYTF.

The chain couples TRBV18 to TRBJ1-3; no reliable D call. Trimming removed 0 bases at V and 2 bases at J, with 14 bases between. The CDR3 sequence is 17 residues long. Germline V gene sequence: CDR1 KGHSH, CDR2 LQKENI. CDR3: CASSPPWALSAGNTIYF. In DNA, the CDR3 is TGTGCCAGCTCACCACCGTGGGCGTTATCGGCTGGAAACACCATATATTTT.

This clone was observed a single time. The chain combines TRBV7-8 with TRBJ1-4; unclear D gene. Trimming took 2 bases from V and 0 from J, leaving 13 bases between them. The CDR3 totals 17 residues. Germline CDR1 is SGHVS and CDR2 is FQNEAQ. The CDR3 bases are TGTGCCAGCAGCTTAAGATGGCGGGGAGCAACTAATGAAAAACTGTTTTTT. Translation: CASSLRWRGATNEKLFF. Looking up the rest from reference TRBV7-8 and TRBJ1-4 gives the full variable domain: GAGVSQSPRYKVAKRGQDVALRCDPISGHVSLFWYQQALGQGPEFLTYFQNEAQLDKSGLPSDRFFAERPEGSVSTLKIQRTQQEDSAVYLCASSLRWRGATNEKLFFGSGTQLSVL.

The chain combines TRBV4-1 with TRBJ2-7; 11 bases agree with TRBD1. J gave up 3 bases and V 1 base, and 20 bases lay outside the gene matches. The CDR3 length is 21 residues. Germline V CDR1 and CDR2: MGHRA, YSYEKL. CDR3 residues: CASSQAPRPGQGVQGSYEQYF. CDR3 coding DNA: TGCGCCAGCAGCCAAGCCCCCCGTCCGGGACAGGGGGTTCAGGGAAGCTACGAGCAGTACTTC.

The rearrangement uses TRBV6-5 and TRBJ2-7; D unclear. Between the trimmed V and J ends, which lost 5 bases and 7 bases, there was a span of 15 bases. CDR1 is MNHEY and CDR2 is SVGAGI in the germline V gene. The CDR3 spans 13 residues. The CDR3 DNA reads TGTGCCAGCAGTCTCGATTCCCTACGAGAGCAGTACTTC. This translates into CASSLDSLREQYF.

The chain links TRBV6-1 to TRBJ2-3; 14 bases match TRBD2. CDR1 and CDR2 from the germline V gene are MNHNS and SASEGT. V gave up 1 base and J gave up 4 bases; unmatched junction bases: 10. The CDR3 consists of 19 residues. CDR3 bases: TGTGCCAGCAGTGAAGTGCCCCCGGGACTAGCGGGAGTCCCAGATACGCAGTATTTT. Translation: CASSEVPPGLAGVPDTQYF.

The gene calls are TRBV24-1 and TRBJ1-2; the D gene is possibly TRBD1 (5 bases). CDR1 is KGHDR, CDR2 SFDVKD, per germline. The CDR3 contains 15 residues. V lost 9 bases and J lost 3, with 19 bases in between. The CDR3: CATHGGTQGHYGYTF. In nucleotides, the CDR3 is TGTGCCACCCACGGAGGGACTCAAGGGCACTATGGCTACACCTTC.

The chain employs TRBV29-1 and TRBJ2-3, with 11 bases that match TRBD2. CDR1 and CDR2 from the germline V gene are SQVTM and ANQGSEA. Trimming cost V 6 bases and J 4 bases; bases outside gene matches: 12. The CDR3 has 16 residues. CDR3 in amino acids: CSVTGLAAAGPDTQYF. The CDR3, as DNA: TGCAGCGTGACGGGACTAGCGGCCGCAGGCCCAGATACGCAGTATTTT.

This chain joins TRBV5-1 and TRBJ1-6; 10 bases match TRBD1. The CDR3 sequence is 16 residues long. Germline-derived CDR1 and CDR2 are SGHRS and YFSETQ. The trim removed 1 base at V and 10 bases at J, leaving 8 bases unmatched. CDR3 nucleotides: TGCGCCAGCAGCTTGCAGCCGGGACAGGGGAGGTCACCCCTCCACTTT. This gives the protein CASSLQPGQGRSPLHF.

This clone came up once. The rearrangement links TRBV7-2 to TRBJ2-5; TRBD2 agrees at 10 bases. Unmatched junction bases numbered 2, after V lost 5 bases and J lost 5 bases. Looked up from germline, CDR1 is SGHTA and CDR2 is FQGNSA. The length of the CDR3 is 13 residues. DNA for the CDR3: TGTGCCAGCAGCCCGGGACTAGCGGAGACCCAGTACTTC. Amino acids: CASSPGLAETQYF.

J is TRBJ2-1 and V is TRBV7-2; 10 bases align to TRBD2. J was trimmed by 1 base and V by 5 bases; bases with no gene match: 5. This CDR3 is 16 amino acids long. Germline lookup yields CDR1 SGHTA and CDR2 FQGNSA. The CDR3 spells CASSLDSGRSYNEQFF. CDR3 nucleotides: TGTGCCAGCAGCCTAGATAGCGGGAGGTCCTACAATGAGCAGTTCTTC. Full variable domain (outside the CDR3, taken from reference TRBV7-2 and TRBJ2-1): GAGVSQSPSNKVTEKGKDVELRCDPISGHTALYWYRQSLGQGLEFLIYFQGNSAPDKSGLPSDRFSAERTGGSVSTLTIQRTQQEDSAVYLCASSLDSGRSYNEQFFGPGTRLTVL.

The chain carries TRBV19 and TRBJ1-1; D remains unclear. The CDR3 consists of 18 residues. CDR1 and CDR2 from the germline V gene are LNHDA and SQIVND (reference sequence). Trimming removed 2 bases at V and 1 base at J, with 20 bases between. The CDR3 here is CASSIIGVKFRTNTEAFF. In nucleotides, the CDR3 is TGTGCCAGTAGTATAATTGGAGTCAAATTCCGAACGAACACTGAAGCTTTCTTT.